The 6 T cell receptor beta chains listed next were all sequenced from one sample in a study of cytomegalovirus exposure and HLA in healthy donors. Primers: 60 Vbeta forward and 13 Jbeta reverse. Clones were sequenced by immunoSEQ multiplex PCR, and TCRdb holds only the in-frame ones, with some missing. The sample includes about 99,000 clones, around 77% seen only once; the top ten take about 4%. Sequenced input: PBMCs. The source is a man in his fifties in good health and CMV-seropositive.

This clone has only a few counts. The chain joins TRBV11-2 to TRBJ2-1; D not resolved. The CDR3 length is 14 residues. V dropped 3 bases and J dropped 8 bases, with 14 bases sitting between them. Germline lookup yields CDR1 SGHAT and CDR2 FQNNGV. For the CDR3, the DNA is TGTGCCAGCAGCTTCTCAGAAGGCGGTCATGAGCAGTTCTTC. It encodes CASSFSEGGHEQFF. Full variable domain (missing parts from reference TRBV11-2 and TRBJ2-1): EAGVAQSPRYKIIEKRQSVAFWCNPISGHATLYWYQQILGQGPKLLIQFQNNGVVDDSQLPKDRFSAERLKGVDSTLKIQPAKLEDSAVYLCASSFSEGGHEQFFGPGTRLTVL.

The CDR3 nucleotides are TGTGCCAGCAGCCCGAGACAGGCGCAGTTACAAGAGACCCAGTACTTC. Encoded protein: CASSPRQAQLQETQYF. The rearrangement uses TRBV7-9 and TRBJ2-5, with a possible D match to TRBD1 (6 bases). In germline, CDR1 is SEHNR, CDR2 FQNEAQ (reference sequence). Between the trimmed V and J ends, which lost 5 bases and 2 bases, there was a span of 18 bases. There are 16 residues in the CDR3. The full variable domain, its missing parts supplied by reference TRBV7-9 and TRBJ2-5, is DTGVSQNPRHKITKRGQNVTFRCDPISEHNRLYWYRQTLGQGPEFLTYFQNEAQLEKSRLLSDRFSAERPKGSFSTLEIQRTEQGDSAMYLCASSPRQAQLQETQYFGPGTRLLVL.

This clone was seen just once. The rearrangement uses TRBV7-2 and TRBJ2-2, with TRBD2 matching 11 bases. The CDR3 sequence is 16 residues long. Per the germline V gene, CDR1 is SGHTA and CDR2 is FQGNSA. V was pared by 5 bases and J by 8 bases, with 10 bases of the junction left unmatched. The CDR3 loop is CASSLTSGRLLGELFF. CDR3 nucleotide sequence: TGTGCCAGCAGCCTAACTAGCGGGAGACTTCTAGGGGAGCTGTTTTTT.

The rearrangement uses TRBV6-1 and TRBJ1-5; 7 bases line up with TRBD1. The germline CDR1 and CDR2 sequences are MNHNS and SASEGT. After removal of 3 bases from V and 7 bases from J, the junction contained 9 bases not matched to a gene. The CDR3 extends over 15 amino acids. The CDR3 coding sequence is TGTGCCAGCAGTGACGTACAGGGGCAGGAGCAGCCCCAGCATTTT. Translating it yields CASSDVQGQEQPQHF.

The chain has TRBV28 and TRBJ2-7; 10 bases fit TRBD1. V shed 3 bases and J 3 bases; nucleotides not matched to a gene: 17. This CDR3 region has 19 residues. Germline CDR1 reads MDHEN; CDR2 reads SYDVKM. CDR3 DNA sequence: TGTGCCAGCAGTTTGCCCGAACTCTCCGGGACAGGGGACCTCTACGAGCAGTACTTC. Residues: CASSLPELSGTGDLYEQYF.

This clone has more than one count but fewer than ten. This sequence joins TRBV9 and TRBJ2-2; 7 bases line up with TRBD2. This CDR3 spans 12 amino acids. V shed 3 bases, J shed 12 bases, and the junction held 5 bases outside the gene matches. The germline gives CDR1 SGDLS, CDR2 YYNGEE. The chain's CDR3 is CASSAGEGKLFF. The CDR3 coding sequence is TGTGCCAGCAGCGCGGGGGAGGGGAAGCTGTTTTTT. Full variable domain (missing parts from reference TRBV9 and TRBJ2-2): DSGVTQTPKHLITATGQRVTLRCSPRSGDLSVYWYQQSLDQGLQFLIQYYNGEERAKGNILERFSAQQFPDLHSELNLSSLELGDSALYFCASSAGEGKLFFGEGSRLTVL.